This T cell receptor (beta chain) stems from a study of T cell repertoires in aging, cancer and after chemotherapy. Amplification of TCR beta used genomic DNA extracted from peripheral blood. Rearranged V-D-J TRB sequences were amplified with a mixed TRB-A/B primer pool. TCRdb itself ran the multiplex PCR reads through MiXCR, one entry per CDR3 protein. The data show a few thousand distinct CDR3 sequences, with around 66% seen just once and under 30% held by the top ten. This clonotype appeared a few times. This CDR3 is built from 13 residues. Trimming removed 5 bases at V and 4 bases at J, with 12 bases between. The germline gives CDR1 SGHAT, CDR2 FQDESV (reference sequence).

The sample was blood. This clonotype originated in a human donor with a solid tumor. This chain links TRBV11-1 with TRBJ2-7; D possibly matches TRBD1 or TRBD2 (5 bases each). The DNA for the CDR3 is TGTGCCAGCAGCGGATCGGGGCCGTACGAGCAGTACTTC. Translated: CASSGSGPYEQYF.